Following are 2 T cell receptor beta chains from one sample sequenced in a study of PD-1 blockade in classical Hodgkin lymphoma. Generated by immunoSEQ multiplex PCR, the TCRdb table keeps only in-frame clones and is missing some. The sample carries about 24,000 clones, about 83% recorded once. Exposure to brentuximab vedotin varied, and each patient had relapsed following autologous stem cell transplantation. Magnetic negative selection purified CD4+ T cells from thawed PBMCs. The input for sequencing was CD4+ T cells from blood, taken at baseline. The receptors were gathered from a human donor with classical Hodgkin lymphoma.

The gene calls are TRBV10-2 and TRBJ2-1; 12 bases match TRBD2. This CDR3 is built from 15 residues. The trim removed 5 bases at V and 5 bases at J, leaving 4 bases unmatched. Germline V gene data show CDR1 as WSHSY and CDR2 as SAAADI. CDR3: CASSLAGGRNNEQFF. CDR3 coding DNA: TGCGCCAGCAGTCTAGCGGGGGGGCGCAACAATGAGCAGTTCTTC.

This chain joins TRBV11-1 and TRBJ1-2; maybe TRBD1 (5 bases). The V and J ends lost 5 bases and 4 bases respectively, with 11 bases between them. This CDR3 is 13 amino acids long. Germline V lookup: CDR1 SGHAT, CDR2 FQDESV (reference sequence). CDR3 DNA: TGTGCCAGCAGCCTCGGGACCCGCTATGGCTACACCTTC. This codes for CASSLGTRYGYTF. Using reference TRBV11-1 and TRBJ1-2 for the parts outside the CDR3, the full variable domain is EAEVAQSPRYKITEKSQAVAFWCDPISGHATLYWYRQILGQGPELLVQFQDESVVDDSQLPKDRFSAERLKGVDSTLKIQPAELGDSAMYLCASSLGTRYGYTFGSGTRLTVV.